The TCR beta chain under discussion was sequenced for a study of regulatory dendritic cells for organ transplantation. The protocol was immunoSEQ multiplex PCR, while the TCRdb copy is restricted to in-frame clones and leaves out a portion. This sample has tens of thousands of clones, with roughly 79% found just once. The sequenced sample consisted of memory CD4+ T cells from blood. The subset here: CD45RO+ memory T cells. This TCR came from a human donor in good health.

CDR3 residues: CASTTGASSYEQYF. The CDR3 bases are TGTGCCAGCACGACAGGGGCTAGCTCCTACGAGCAGTACTTC. The V call is TRBV6-5, the J call TRBJ2-7; 8 bases match TRBD1. The CDR3 loop spans 14 amino acids. Losses at the gene ends were 7 bases for V and 0 bases for J; bases not matched to a gene: 5. Germline V gene sequence: CDR1 MNHEY, CDR2 SVGAGI.